This T cell receptor beta chain was captured by sequencing in a study of shared clonotypes between healthy human individuals. The study's findings and limits: Clonotypes shared by all four sorted-subset donors had higher generation probabilities than non-shared clonotypes.

Positive CCR7 selection of CD45RO-negative cells yielded the naive CD8 cells, and terminally differentiated effector memory CD45RA+ cells were excluded. The assay was immunoSEQ multiplex PCR, and TCRdb's table has in-frame clones only and misses some. The data show some 2.1 million clones, around 93% seen once. As regards this clone: Its matching antigen is unknown.

V shed 1 base and J shed 0 bases, with 10 bases lying between them. The length of the CDR3 is 15 residues. From germline, CDR1 is SQVTM and CDR2 ANQGSEA. The J gene is TRBJ1-3, the V gene TRBV29-1; D might be TRBD1 (6 bases). The specimen sequenced was naive CD8+ T cells from PBMCs. The clonotype comes from a man between 18 and 29 years old in good health. Some clones in this sample may be carry-over from other donors' samples. CDR3 sequence: CSVEGQGTSGNTIYF. The CDR3 DNA sequence: TGCAGCGTTGAAGGGCAGGGGACCTCTGGAAACACCATATATTTT.